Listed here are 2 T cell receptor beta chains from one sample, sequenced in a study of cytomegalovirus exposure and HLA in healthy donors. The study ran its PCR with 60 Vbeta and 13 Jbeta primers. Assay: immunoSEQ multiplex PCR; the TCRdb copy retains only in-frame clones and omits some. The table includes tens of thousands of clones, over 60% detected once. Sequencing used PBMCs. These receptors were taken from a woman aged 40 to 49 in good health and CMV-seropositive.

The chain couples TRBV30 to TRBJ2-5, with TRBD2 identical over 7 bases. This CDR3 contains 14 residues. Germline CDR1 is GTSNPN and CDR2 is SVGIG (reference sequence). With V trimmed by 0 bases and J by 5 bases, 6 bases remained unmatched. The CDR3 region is CAWSVLGGEETQYF. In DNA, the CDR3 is TGTGCCTGGAGTGTACTGGGAGGGGAGGAGACCCAGTACTTC.

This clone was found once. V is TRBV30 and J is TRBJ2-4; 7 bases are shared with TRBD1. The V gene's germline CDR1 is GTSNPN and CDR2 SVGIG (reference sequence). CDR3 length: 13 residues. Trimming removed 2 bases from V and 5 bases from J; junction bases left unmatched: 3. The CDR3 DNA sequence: TGTGCCTGGAGTATTGGGACAGAAAACATTCAGTACTTC. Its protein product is CAWSIGTENIQYF.